This is a list of T cell receptor beta chains from one sample in a study of T-cell reconstitution after alpha-beta-depleted transplantation in children. Each CDR3 protein is one row after TCRdb ran MiXCR on the PCR reads. Seen here are 230,000 or so distinct CDR3 sequences, 12% observed once, and the top ten hold about 2.6%. The specimen was PBMCs from the stem cell graft donor, collected from the stem cell graft. Receptor source: a human donor who donated a stem cell graft to a child with acute lymphoblastic leukemia. CDR3s include the opening cysteine and the closing phenylalanine or tryptophan. D genes are given only for firm matches. The listing skips clone size in some rows; elsewhere it reads once, few, many or a size class.

size,D,V,J,CDR3,DNA
.,TRBD2,TRBV7-6,TRBJ2-3,CASSGLAETAATQYF,TGTGCCAGCAGCGGACTAGCCGAGACCGCAGCTACGCAGTATTTT
many,.,TRBV12-3/TRBV12-4,TRBJ2-5,CASRVYLQETQYF,TGTGCCAGCAGGGTATACCTCCAAGAGACCCAGTACTTC
many,.,TRBV28,TRBJ2-7,CASSLSNMIKYF,TGTGCCAGCAGTTTATCCAATATGATAAAGTACTTC
many,TRBD1,TRBV5-1,TRBJ1-4,CASSLGQGDEKLFF,TGCGCCAGCAGCTTGGGACAGGGGGATGAAAAACTGTTTTTT
many,.,TRBV5-1,TRBJ2-5,CASSLVTSLGETQYF,TGCGCCAGCAGCTTGGTTACTAGTTTAGGAGAGACCCAGTACTTC
many,TRBD2,TRBV9,TRBJ2-5,CASSTSGGGGFETQYF,TGTGCCAGCAGCACGTCCGGGGGGGGAGGATTCGAGACCCAGTACTTC
many,.,TRBV3-1,TRBJ1-4,CASSPRDREKLFF,TGTGCCAGCAGCCCTAGGGATCGTGAAAAACTGTTTTTT
many,TRBD1,TRBV20-1,TRBJ2-3,CSAKSRDSGTDTQYF,TGCAGTGCGAAGAGCCGGGACAGCGGCACAGATACGCAGTATTTT
many,TRBD1,TRBV7-2,TRBJ2-7,CASSLAGQAEQYF,TGTGCCAGCAGCTTAGCGGGACAGGCAGAGCAGTACTTC
few,.,TRBV6-1,TRBJ1-5,CASTNRRPGDQPQHF,TGTGCCAGCACCAACCGTAGGCCCGGGGACCAGCCCCAGCATTTT
many,TRBD1,TRBV6-2/TRBV6-3,TRBJ2-1,CASHTRDRTNGEQFF,TGTGCCAGCCACACGAGGGACAGAACAAATGGTGAGCAGTTCTTC
many,.,TRBV28,TRBJ2-7,CASRLEGTNEQYF,TGTGCCAGCAGATTAGAGGGGACCAACGAGCAGTACTTC
many,TRBD1,TRBV3-1,TRBJ2-7,CASSQVSRTGPQYF,TGTGCCAGCAGCCAAGTTTCCCGGACAGGCCCGCAGTACTTC
many,TRBD1,TRBV12-3/TRBV12-4,TRBJ2-1,CASSLRDRTVMNEQFF,TGTGCCAGCAGTTTAAGGGACAGGACCGTTATGAATGAGCAGTTCTTC
many,TRBD1,TRBV7-9,TRBJ1-5,CASSPLTGDSNQPQHF,TGTGCCAGCAGCCCCCTGACAGGGGATAGCAATCAGCCCCAGCATTTT
many,.,TRBV20-1,TRBJ2-1,CSAAGGSSYNEQFF,TGCAGTGCTGCGGGCGGCAGCTCCTACAATGAGCAGTTCTTC
many,.,TRBV12-3/TRBV12-4,TRBJ2-1,CASMGEVPYNEQFF,TGTGCCAGCATGGGGGAGGTACCCTACAATGAGCAGTTCTTC
many,TRBD1,TRBV29-1,TRBJ2-7,CSVVSGTGTYEQYF,TGCAGCGTAGTCTCCGGGACAGGGACCTACGAGCAGTACTTC
many,.,TRBV7-6,TRBJ2-7,CASGFIGAFHEQYF,TGTGCCAGCGGTTTCATTGGGGCATTCCACGAGCAGTACTTC